This T cell receptor (beta chain) was obtained from a study of a mutant IDH1 vaccine in newly diagnosed glioma. At the level of the study: Vaccines were begun 4-6 weeks after radiotherapy alone, or with temozolomide cycles. Patients' prior therapy spanned radiotherapy, temozolomide, or both; most underwent both. The V12 visit happened in week 35, and the V13 visit happened in week 47.

Produced via immunoSEQ multiplex PCR; TCRdb's table is partial and in-frame only. The table lists tens of thousands of clones, approximately 80% of them singletons. Indicated time point: week 35, safety follow-up. Vaccination comprised doses that each held 300 ug of mutant IDH1 20-mer peptide, plus topical imiquimod. Patients underwent eight vaccinations, which took place in weeks 1, 3, 5, 7, 11, 15, 19 and 23. On this clone itself: Its specificity is not known.

The CDR3 loop spans 13 amino acids. The germline gives CDR1 KGHSH, CDR2 LQKENI. The V and J ends lost 2 bases and 3 bases respectively, with 7 bases between them. The source material was PBMCs, sampled from a glioma patient whose treatment included an IDH1 peptide vaccine. The sequence was obtained from a woman in her forties with glioma. Some clones in this sample may be carry-over from other donors' samples. V usage is TRBV18 and J usage is TRBJ1-2; D not certain. This chain's CDR3 is CASSPEGYYGYTF. The CDR3 nucleotides read TGTGCCAGCTCACCAGAAGGCTACTATGGCTACACCTTC.